What follows describes a single TCR beta chain. The CDR3 has 14 amino acids. Germline V gene sequence: CDR1 SGHRS, CDR2 YFSETQ. V lost 3 bases, J lost 6 bases, and 14 bases lay in between. This entry is derived from a study of blood T cells in healthy people across ages. The authors ran a second PCR of about 6 to 11 cycles using a sample-barcoded 5' primer and a J-beta primer mix. One entry per CDR3 protein, called by TCRdb with MiXCR from the 5' RACE reads. Of roughly 790,000 distinct CDR3 sequences listed, roughly 45% are singletons. The TCR comes from a woman in her fifties or sixties in good health. Sequenced: blood. The chain couples TRBV5-1 to TRBJ2-3; D assignment may be TRBD1 or TRBD2 (5 bases each). The CDR3 loop reads CASSSAVEGDTQYF. The DNA of the CDR3 is TGCGCCAGCAGCTCAGCTGTTGAGGGGGATACGCAGTATTTT.